A single TCR beta chain is shown here with its context. The data were obtained in a study of shared clonotypes between healthy human individuals. TCRdb's copy holds only in-frame clones and misses some; the assay was immunoSEQ multiplex PCR. The table lists around 2.5 million clones, roughly 93% of them singletons. The CDR3 consists of 15 residues. CDR1 and CDR2 (germline): MNHEY, SVGAGI. V lost 6 bases and J lost 5; bases outside the gene matches: 10. Source material: naive CD4+ T cells from PBMCs. Subset given: CD45RA+ positively selected. The chain recombines TRBV6-5 with TRBJ1-5, with 7 bases matching TRBD1. The origin of this receptor is a man between 18 and 29 years old in good health. Some clones in this sample may be carry-over from other donors' samples. The CDR3 spells CASRPPGGTDQPQHF. CDR3 in DNA: TGTGCCAGCAGACCACCTGGGGGGACAGATCAGCCCCAGCATTTT.